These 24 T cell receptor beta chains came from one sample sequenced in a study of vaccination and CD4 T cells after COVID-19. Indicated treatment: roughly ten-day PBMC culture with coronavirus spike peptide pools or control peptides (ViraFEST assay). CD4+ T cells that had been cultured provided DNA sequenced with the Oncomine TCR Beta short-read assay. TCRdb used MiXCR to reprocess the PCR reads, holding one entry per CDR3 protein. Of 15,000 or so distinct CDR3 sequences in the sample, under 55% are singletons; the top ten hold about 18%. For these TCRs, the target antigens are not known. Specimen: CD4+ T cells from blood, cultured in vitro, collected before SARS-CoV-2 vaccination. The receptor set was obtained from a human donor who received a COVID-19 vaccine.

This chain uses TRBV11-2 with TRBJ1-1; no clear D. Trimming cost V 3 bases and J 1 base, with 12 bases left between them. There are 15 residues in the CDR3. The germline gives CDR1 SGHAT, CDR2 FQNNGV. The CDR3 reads CASSFTRTANTEAFF. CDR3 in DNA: TGTGCCAGCAGCTTCACCCGGACCGCGAACACTGAAGCTTTCTTT.

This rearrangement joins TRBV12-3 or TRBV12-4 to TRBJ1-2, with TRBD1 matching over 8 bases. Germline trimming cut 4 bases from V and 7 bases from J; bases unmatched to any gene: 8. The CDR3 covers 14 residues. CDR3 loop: CASSSRTGLGGYTF. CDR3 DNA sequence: TGTGCCAGCAGTTCCAGGACAGGGCTTGGTGGCTACACCTTC.

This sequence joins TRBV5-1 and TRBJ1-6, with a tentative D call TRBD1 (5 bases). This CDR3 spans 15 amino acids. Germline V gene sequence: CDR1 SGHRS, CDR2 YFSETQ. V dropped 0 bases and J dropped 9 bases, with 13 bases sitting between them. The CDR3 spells CASSLDPGDSSPLHF. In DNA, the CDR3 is TGCGCCAGCAGCTTGGACCCGGGCGACAGTTCACCCCTCCACTTT.

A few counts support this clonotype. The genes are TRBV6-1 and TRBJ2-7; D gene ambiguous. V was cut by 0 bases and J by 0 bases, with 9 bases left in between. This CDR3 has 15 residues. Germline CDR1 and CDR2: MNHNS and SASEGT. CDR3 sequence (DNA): TGTGCCAGCAGTGAAGCGCGGCATGTCTCCTACGAGCAGTACTTC. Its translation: CASSEARHVSYEQYF.

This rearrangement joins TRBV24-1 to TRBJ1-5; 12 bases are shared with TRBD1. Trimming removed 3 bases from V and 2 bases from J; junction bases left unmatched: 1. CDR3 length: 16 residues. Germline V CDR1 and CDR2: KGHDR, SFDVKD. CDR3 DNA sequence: TGTGCCACCAGTGATGGGGACAGGGGGCGCAATCAGCCCCAGCATTTT. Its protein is CATSDGDRGRNQPQHF.

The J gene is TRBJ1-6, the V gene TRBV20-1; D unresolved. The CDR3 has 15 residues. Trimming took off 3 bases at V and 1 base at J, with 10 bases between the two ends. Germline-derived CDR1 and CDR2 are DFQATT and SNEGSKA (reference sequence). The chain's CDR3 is CSASSAGSYNSPLHF. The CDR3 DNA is TGCAGTGCTAGCAGTGCGGGTTCCTATAATTCACCCCTCCACTTT.

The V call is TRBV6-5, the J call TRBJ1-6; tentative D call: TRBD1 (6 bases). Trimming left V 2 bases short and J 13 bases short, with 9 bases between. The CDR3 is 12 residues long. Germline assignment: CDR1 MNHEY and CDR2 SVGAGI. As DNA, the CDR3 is TGTGCCAGCAGTTACGCGGGGGCCCCCCTCCACTTT. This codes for CASSYAGAPLHF.

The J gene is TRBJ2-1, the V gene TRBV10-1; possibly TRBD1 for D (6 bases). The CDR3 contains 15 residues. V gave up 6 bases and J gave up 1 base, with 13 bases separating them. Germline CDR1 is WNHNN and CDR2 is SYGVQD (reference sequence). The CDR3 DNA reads TGCGCCAGCAGATTCTCCAGGGGTTCCTACAATGAGCAGTTCTTC. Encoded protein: CASRFSRGSYNEQFF.

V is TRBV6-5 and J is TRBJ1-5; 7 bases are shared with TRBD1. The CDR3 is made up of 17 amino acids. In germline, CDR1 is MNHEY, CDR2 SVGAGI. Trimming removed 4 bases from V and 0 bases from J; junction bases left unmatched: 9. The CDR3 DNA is TGTGCCAGCAGTTTTCTCCTGGGGACAGCTAGCAATCAGCCCCAGCATTTT. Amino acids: CASSFLLGTASNQPQHF.

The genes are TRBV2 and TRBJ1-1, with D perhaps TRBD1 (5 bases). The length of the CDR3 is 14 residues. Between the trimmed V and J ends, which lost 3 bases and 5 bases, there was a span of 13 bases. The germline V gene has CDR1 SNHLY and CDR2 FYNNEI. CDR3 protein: CASSDSPGLTEAFF. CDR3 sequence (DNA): TGTGCCAGCAGTGATTCTCCAGGGCTTACTGAAGCTTTCTTT.

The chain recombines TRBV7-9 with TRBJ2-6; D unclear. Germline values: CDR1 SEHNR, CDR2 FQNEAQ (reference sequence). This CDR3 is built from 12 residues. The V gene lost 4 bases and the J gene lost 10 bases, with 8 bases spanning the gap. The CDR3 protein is CASSYSANVLTF. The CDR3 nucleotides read TGTGCCAGCAGCTACTCGGCTAACGTCCTGACTTTC.

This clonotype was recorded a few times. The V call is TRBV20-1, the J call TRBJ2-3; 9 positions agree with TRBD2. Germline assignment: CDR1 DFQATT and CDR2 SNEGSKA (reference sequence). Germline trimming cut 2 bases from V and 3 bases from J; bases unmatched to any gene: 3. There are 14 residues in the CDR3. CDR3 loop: CSARKRGVTDTQYF. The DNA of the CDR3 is TGCAGTGCTAGAAAGCGGGGGGTTACAGATACGCAGTATTTT.

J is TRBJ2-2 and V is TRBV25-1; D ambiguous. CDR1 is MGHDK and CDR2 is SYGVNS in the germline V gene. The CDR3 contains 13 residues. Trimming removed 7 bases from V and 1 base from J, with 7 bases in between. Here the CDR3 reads CASNVMNTGELFF. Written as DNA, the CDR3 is TGTGCCAGCAATGTAATGAACACCGGGGAGCTGTTTTTT.

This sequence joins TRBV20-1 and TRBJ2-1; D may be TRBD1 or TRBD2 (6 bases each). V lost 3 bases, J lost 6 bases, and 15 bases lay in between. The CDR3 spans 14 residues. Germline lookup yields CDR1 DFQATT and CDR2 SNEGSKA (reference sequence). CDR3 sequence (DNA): TGCAGTGCTAGTGAGGGGGGCGAGGGCAATGAGCAGTTCTTC. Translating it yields CSASEGGEGNEQFF.

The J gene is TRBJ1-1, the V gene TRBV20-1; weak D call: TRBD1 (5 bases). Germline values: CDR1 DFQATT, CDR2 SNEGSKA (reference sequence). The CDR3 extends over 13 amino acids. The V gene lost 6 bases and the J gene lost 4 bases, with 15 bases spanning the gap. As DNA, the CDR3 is TGCAGTGCCGCCCGGGGGGATCGCACTGAAGCTTTCTTT. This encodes CSAARGDRTEAFF.

The CDR3 bases are TGTGCCTGGAGTGTACAACAGGGTGTAAAGACCCAGTACTTC. It yields the protein CAWSVQQGVKTQYF. This chain connects TRBV30 to TRBJ2-5; a possible D gene is TRBD1 (6 bases). The germline V gene encodes CDR1 GTSNPN and CDR2 SVGIG (reference sequence). The CDR3 contains 14 residues. Deletions cut 0 bases from V and 6 bases from J, with 14 bases between.

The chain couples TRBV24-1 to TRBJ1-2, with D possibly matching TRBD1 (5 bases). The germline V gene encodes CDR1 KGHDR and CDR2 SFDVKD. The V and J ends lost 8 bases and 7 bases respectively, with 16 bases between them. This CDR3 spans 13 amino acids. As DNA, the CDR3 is TGTGCCACCAAAGAGACCAGGGCGGGTGGCTACACCTTC. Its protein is CATKETRAGGYTF.

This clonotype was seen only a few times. The CDR3 is CASTRGGLRTDTQYF. The CDR3 DNA reads TGTGCCAGCACCCGGGGGGGACTCCGCACAGATACGCAGTATTTT. V usage is TRBV7-3 and J usage is TRBJ2-3; 8 positions match TRBD2. This CDR3 spans 15 amino acids. Per the germline V gene, CDR1 is SGHTA and CDR2 is FQGTGA. The J segment lost 1 base and the V segment lost 7 bases, leaving 7 bases of the junction unmatched.

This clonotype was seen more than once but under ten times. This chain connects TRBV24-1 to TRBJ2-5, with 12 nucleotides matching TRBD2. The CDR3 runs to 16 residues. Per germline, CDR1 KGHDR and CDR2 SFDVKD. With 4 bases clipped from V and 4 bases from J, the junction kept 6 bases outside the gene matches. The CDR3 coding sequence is TGTGCCACCAGTGACACTAGCGGGGGGCCCCGAGAGACCCAGTACTTC. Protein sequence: CATSDTSGGPRETQYF.

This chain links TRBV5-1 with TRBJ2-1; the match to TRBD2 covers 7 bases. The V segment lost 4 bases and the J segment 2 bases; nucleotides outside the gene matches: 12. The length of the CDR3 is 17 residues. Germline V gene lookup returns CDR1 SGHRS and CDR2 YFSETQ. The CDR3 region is CASSDGRGSFTYNEQFF. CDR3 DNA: TGCGCCAGCAGCGATGGGCGGGGGAGTTTTACCTACAATGAGCAGTTCTTC.

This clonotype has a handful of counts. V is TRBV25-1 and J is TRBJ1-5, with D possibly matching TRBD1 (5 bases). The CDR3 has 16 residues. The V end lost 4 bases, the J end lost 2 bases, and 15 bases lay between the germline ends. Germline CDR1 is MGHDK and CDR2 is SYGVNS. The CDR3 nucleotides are TGTGCCAGCAGTGGGGGACCCTACCAGGGCAATCAGCCCCAGCATTTT. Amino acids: CASSGGPYQGNQPQHF.

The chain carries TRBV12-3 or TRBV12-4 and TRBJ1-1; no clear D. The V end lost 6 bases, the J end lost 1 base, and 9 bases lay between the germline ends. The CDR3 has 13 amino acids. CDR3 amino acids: CASRGNANTEAFF. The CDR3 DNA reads TGTGCCAGCAGGGGGAACGCGAACACTGAAGCTTTCTTT.

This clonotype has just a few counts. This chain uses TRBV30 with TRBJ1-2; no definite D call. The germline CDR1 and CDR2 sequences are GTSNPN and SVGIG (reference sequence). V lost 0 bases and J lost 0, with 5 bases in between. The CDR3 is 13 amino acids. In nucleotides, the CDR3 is TGTGCCTGGAGTGTACTTTCTAACTATGGCTACACCTTC. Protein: CAWSVLSNYGYTF.

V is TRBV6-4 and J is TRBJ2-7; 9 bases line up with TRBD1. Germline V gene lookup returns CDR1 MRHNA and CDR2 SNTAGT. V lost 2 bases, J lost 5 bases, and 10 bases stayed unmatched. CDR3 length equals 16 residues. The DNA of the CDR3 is TGTGCCAGCAGTGACACCACAGGGGGCATTGGACACGAGCAGTACTTC. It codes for CASSDTTGGIGHEQYF.